Sequencing of this TCR beta chain was carried out in a study of blood T cells in healthy people across ages. Study overall: There was about one barcoded beta molecule captured by template switching per two T cells. Findings of the study overall: While age rose, TCR beta diversity per million T cells dropped in a roughly linear way. Expanded clonotype changes were possibly confounded by unknown donor CMV status.

It was with a sample-barcoded 5' primer and a J-beta primer mix that a second PCR of roughly 7 to 12 cycles was run. TCRdb fed the 5' RACE reads into MiXCR, producing one record per CDR3 protein. In the table there are approximately 800,000 distinct CDR3 sequences, less than 60% of which are singletons. This clonotype has just one count. Its target is not known. Germline-derived CDR1 and CDR2 are DFQATT and SNEGSKA (reference sequence). The V gene end was trimmed by 5 bases and the J gene end by 9 bases; junction bases not matched to a gene: 6. CDR3 length: 12 residues. This receptor was obtained from a man aged 80 or over in good health. The sequencing input was blood. The rearrangement joins TRBV20-1 to TRBJ2-1, with 8 nucleotides matching TRBD1. CDR3 loop: CSADRGLGEQFF. CDR3 in DNA: TGCAGTGCTGACAGGGGACTGGGTGAGCAGTTCTTC.